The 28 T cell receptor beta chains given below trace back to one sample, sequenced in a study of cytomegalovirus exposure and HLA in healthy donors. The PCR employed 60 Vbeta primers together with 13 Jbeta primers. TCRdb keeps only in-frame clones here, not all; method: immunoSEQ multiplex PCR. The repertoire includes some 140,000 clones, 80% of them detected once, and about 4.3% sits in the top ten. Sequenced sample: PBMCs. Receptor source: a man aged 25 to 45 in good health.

The CDR3 nucleotides are TGTGCCAGCAGCTTACGACTAGCGGGAGGAGGCAATGAGCAGTTCTTC. Its protein product is CASSLRLAGGGNEQFF. The chain joins TRBV9 to TRBJ2-1, with TRBD2 matching over 13 bases. Germline-derived CDR1 and CDR2 are SGDLS and YYNGEE. V gave up 4 bases and J gave up 6 bases; unmatched junction bases: 7. This CDR3 region has 16 residues.

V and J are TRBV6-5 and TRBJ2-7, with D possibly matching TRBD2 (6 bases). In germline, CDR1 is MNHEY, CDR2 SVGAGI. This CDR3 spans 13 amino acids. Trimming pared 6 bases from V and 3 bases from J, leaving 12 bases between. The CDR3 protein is CASSLGTGYEQYF. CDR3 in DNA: TGTGCCAGCAGCCTTGGGACTGGCTACGAGCAGTACTTC.

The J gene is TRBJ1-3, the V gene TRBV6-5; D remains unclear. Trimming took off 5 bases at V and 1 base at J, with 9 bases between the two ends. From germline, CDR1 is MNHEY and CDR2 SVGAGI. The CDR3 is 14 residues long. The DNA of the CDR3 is TGTGCCAGCAGTGCCCGCGGGTCTGGAAACACCATATATTTT. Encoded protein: CASSARGSGNTIYF.

CDR3 DNA: TGTGCCAGTAGTATGCGGCTAGCGGGAGGCCCCAGCTCCTACAATGAGCAGTTCTTC. Its translation is CASSMRLAGGPSSYNEQFF. The rearrangement uses TRBV19 and TRBJ2-1, with 11 bases matching TRBD2. The CDR3 covers 19 residues. Germline assignment: CDR1 LNHDA and CDR2 SQIVND (reference sequence). Trimming at V came to 3 bases and at J to 0 bases, leaving 10 bases not matched to a gene.

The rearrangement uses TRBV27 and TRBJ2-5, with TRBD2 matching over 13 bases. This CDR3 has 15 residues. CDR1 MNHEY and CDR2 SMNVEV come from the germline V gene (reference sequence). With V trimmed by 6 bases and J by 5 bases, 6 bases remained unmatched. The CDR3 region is CASSGTSGIGETQYF. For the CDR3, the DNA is TGTGCCAGCAGCGGGACTAGCGGGATCGGTGAGACCCAGTACTTC.

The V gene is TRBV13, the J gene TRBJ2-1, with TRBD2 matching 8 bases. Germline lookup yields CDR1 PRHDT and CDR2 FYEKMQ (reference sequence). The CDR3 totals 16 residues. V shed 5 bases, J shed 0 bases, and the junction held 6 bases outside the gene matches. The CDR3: CASSPSSGSSYNEQFF. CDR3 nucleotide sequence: TGTGCCAGCAGCCCCTCCAGCGGGAGCTCCTACAATGAGCAGTTCTTC.

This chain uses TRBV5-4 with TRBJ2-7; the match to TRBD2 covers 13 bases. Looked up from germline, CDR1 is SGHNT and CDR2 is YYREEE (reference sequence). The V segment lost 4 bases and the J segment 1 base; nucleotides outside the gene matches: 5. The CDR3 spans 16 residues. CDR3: CASSPGTSGTSYEQYF. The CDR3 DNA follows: TGTGCCAGCAGCCCCGGGACTAGCGGGACTTCCTACGAGCAGTACTTC.

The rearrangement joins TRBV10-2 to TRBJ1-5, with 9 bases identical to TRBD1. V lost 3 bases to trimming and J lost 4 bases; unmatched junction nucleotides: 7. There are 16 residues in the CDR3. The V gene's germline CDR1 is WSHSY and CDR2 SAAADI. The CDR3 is CASSELLDRGNQPQHF. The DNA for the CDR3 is TGCGCCAGCAGTGAACTACTCGACAGGGGGAATCAGCCCCAGCATTTT.

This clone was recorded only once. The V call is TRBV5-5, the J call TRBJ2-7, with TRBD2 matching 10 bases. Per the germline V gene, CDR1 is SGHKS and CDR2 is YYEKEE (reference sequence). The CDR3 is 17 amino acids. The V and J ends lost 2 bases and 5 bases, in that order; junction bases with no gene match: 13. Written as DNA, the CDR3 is TGTGCCAGCAGCTTAGGGGAAAGCGGGAGGGCCTTTCACGAGCAGTACTTC. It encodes CASSLGESGRAFHEQYF.

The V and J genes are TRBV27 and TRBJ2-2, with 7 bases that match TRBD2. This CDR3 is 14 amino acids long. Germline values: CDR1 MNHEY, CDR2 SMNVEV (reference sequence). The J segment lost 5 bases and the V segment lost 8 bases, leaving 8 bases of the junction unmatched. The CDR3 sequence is CASGLAVFTGELFF. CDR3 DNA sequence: TGTGCCAGCGGGCTAGCGGTTTTTACCGGGGAGCTGTTTTTT.

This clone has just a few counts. The CDR3 protein is CAWSVIRLAATYEQYF. DNA for the CDR3: TGTGCCTGGAGTGTAATAAGACTAGCGGCCACCTACGAGCAGTACTTC. V usage is TRBV30 and J usage is TRBJ2-7, with 9 positions matching TRBD2. The V segment lost 0 bases and the J segment 2 bases; nucleotides outside the gene matches: 8. Germline V lookup: CDR1 GTSNPN, CDR2 SVGIG (reference sequence). The CDR3 length is 16 residues.

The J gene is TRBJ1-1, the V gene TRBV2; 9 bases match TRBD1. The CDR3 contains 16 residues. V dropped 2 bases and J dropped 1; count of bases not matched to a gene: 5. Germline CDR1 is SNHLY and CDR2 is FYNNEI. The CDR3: CASSEWGQGPNTEAFF. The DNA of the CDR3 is TGTGCCAGCAGTGAATGGGGACAGGGCCCGAACACTGAAGCTTTCTTT.

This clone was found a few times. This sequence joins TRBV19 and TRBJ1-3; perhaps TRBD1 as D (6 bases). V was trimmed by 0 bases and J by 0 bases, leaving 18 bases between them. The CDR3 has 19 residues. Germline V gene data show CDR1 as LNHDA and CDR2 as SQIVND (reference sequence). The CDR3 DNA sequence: TGTGCCAGTAGTATAGATCGTGGACAGAACTTCTTCTCTGGAAACACCATATATTTT. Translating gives CASSIDRGQNFFSGNTIYF.

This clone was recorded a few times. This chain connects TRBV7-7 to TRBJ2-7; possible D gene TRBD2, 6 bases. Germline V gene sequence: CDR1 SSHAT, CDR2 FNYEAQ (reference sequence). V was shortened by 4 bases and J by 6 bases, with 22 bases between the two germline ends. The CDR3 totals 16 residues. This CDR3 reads CASSSLARTVRIEQYF. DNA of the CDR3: TGTGCCAGCAGCTCTCTAGCGCGGACCGTACGTATCGAGCAGTACTTC. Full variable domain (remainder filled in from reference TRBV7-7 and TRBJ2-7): GAGVSQSPRYKVTKRGQDVTLRCDPISSHATLYWYQQALGQGPEFLTYFNYEAQPDKSGLPSDRFSAERPEGSISTLTIQRTEQRDSAMYRCASSSLARTVRIEQYFGPGTRLTVT.

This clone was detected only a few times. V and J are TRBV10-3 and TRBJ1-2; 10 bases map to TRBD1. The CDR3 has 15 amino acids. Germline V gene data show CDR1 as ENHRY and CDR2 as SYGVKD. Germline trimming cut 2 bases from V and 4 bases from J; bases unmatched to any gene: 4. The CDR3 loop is CAISEGGQGSYGYTF. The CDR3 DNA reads TGTGCCATCAGTGAGGGGGGACAGGGGTCCTATGGCTACACCTTC.

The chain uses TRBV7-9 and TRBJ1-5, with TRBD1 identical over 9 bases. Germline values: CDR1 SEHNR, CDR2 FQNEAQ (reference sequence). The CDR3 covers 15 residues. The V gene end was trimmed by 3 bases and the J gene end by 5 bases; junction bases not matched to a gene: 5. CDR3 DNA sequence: TGTGCCAGCAGCTTGGACAGGGGAAGGGATCAGCCCCAGCATTTT. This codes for CASSLDRGRDQPQHF.

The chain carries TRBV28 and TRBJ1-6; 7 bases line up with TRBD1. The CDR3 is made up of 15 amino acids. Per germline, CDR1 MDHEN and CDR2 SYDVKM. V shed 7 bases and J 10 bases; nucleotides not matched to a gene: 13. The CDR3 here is CASTPTGEEVSPLHF. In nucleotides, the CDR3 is TGTGCCAGCACCCCAACAGGGGAAGAGGTCTCACCCCTCCACTTT.

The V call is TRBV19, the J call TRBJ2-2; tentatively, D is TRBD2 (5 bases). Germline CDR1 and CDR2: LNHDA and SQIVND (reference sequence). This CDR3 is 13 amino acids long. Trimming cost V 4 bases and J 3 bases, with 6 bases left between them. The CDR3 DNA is TGTGCCAGTAGTACGGGGTACACCGGGGAGCTGTTTTTT. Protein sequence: CASSTGYTGELFF. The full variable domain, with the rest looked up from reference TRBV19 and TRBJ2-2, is DGGITQSPKYLFRKEGQNVTLSCEQNLNHDAMYWYRQDPGQGLRLIYYSQIVNDFQKGDIAEGYSVSREKKESFPLTVTSAQKNPTAFYLCASSTGYTGELFFGEGSRLTVL.

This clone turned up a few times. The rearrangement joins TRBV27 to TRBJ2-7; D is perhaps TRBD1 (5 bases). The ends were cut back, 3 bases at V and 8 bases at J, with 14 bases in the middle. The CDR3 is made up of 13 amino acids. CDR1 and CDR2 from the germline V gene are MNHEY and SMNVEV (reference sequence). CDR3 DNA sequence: TGTGCCAGCAGTTTGTTGGGGCCCATACAGCAGTACTTC. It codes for CASSLLGPIQQYF.

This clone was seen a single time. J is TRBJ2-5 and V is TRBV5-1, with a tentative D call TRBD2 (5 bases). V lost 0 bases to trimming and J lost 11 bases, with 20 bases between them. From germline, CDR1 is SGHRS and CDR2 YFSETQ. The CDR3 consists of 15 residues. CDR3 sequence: CASSLEGGPSVYQYF. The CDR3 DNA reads TGCGCCAGCAGCTTGGAAGGCGGGCCCTCCGTGTATCAGTACTTC.

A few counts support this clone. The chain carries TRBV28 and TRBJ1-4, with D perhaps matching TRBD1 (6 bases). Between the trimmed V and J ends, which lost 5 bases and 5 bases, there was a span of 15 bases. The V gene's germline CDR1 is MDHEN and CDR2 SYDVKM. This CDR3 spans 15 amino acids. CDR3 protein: CASSQGGEQNEKLFF. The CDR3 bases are TGTGCCAGCAGTCAAGGGGGGGAGCAGAATGAAAAACTGTTTTTT. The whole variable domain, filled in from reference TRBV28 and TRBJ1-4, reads DVKVTQSSRYLVKRTGEKVFLECVQDMDHENMFWYRQDPGLGLRLIYFSYDVKMKEKGDIPEGYSVSREKKERFSLILESASTNQTSMYLCASSQGGEQNEKLFFGSGTQLSVL.

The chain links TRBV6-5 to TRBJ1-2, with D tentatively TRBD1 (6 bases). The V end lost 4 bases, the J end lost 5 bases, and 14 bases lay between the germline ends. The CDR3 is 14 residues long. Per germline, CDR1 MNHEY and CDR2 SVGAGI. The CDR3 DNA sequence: TGTGCCAGCAGTTTGGGGGGGCGGAGATATGGCTACACCTTC. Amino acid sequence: CASSLGGRRYGYTF.

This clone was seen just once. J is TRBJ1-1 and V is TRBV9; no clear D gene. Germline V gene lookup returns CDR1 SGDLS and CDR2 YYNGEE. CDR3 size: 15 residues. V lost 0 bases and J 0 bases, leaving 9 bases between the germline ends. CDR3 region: CASSVDPRVNTEAFF. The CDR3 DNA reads TGTGCCAGCAGCGTAGATCCCCGGGTGAACACTGAAGCTTTCTTT.

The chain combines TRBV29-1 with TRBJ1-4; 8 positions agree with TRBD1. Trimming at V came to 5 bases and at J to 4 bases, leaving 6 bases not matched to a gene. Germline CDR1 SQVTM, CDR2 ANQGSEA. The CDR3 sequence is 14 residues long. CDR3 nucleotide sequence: TGCAGCGTTTCCACAGGGGGAAGTAATGAAAAACTGTTTTTT. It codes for CSVSTGGSNEKLFF.

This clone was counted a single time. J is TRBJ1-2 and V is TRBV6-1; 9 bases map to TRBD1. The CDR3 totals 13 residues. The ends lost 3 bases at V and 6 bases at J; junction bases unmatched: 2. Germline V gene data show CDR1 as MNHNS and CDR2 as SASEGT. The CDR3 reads CASSDWTGDGYTF. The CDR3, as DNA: TGTGCCAGCAGTGATTGGACAGGGGATGGCTACACCTTC.

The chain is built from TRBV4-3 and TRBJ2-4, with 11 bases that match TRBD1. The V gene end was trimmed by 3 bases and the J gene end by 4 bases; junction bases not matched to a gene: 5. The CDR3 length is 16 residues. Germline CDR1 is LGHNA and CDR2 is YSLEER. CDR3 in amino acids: CASSQAGQGVKNIQYF. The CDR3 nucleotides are TGCGCCAGCAGCCAGGCGGGACAGGGGGTGAAAAACATTCAGTACTTC.

CDR3 in amino acids: CASSPGGGKAEAFF. CDR3 DNA sequence: TGTGCCAGCTCCCCCGGCGGGGGAAAAGCTGAAGCTTTCTTT. This chain links TRBV18 with TRBJ1-1; possible D gene TRBD1, 5 bases. Germline CDR1 and CDR2: KGHSH and LQKENI. This CDR3 contains 14 residues. V lost 6 bases and J 6 bases, leaving 17 bases between the germline ends.

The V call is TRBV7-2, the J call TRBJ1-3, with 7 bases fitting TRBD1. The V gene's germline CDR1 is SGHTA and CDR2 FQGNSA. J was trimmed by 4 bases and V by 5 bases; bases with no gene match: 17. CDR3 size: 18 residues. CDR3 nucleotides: TGTGCCAGCAGCGAACAGGGGAAGGGCGTCCAGATCGGAAACACCATATATTTT. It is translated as CASSEQGKGVQIGNTIYF.